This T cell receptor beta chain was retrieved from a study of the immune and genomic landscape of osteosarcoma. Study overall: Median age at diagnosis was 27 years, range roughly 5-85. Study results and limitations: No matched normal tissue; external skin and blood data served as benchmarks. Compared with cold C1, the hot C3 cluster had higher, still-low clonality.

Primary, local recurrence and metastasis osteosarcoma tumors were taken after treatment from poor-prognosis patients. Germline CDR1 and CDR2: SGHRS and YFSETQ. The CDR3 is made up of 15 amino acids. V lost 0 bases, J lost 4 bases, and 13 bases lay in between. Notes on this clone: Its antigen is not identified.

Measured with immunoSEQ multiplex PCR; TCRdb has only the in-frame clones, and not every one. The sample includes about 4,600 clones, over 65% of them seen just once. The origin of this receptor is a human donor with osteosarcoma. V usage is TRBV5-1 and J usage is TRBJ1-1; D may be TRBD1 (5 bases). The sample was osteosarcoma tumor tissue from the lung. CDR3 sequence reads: CASSLVGRGGTEAFF. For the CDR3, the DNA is TGCGCCAGCAGCTTGGTAGGAAGGGGTGGCACTGAAGCTTTCTTT.